This entry lists 9 T cell receptor beta chains sequenced from one sample in a study of Ad26.COV2.S vaccination and SARS-CoV-2 variants. Libraries were prepared by immunoSEQ multiplex PCR; TCRdb keeps only in-frame clonotypes and omits some of them. The sample includes around 450,000 clones, approximately 92% of them seen just once. Documented treatment: roughly 20 received Ad26.COV2.S at low or high dose, single or two shots; about five received placebo; per-sample allocation not given. Following the first vaccine or placebo injection, samples were taken on day 63. Sequencing was performed on peripheral blood, taken in a trial of Ad26.COV2.S vaccine versus placebo. The receptors stem from a person aged 18 to 65 who received the Ad26.COV2.S COVID-19 vaccine or a placebo.

The chain joins TRBV24-1 to TRBJ1-4; 7 bases match TRBD1. The CDR3 contains 15 residues. V was clipped by 5 bases and J by 4 bases; unmatched bases: 6. Germline loops: CDR1 KGHDR, CDR2 SFDVKD. CDR3 amino acids: CATSGSRQGNEKLFF. The CDR3, as DNA: TGTGCCACCAGTGGTTCCCGACAGGGTAATGAAAAACTGTTTTTT.

A few counts support this clone. The chain carries TRBV12-3 or TRBV12-4 and TRBJ1-5; D call uncertain. The CDR3 covers 13 residues. Trimming shortened V by 6 bases and J by 6 bases, and 12 bases separated the two germline ends. CDR3 sequence reads: CASREREIQPQHF. CDR3 DNA sequence: TGTGCCAGCAGAGAGAGGGAAATTCAGCCCCAGCATTTT.

This chain joins TRBV30 and TRBJ1-5; 10 bases are shared with TRBD1. Germline V gene data show CDR1 as GTSNPN and CDR2 as SVGIG (reference sequence). The V and J ends lost 5 bases and 7 bases, in that order; junction bases with no gene match: 5. The CDR3 covers 13 residues. In DNA form, the CDR3 reads TGTGCCTGGTCCGGGACAGGGGAACAGCCCCAGCATTTT. It translates to CAWSGTGEQPQHF.

The J gene is TRBJ2-2, the V gene TRBV13; 8 bases align to TRBD1. The CDR3 runs 15 residues. V dropped 5 bases and J dropped 4; count of bases not matched to a gene: 6. Per the germline V gene, CDR1 is PRHDT and CDR2 is FYEKMQ (reference sequence). CDR3 bases: TGTGCCAGCAGCCGGACAGGGCTTGGCACCGGGGAGCTGTTTTTT. Protein: CASSRTGLGTGELFF.

The genes are TRBV5-5 and TRBJ2-1; D not resolved. The CDR3 is 15 residues long. Germline-derived CDR1 and CDR2 are SGHKS and YYEKEE (reference sequence). The V and J ends lost 1 base and 3 bases respectively, with 11 bases between them. CDR3 sequence (DNA): TGTGCCAGCAGCTTGAGTCTAGGTAACTACAATGAGCAGTTCTTC. This gives the protein CASSLSLGNYNEQFF.

The chain joins TRBV18 to TRBJ1-6; 8 bases map to TRBD1. The trim removed 3 bases at V and 2 bases at J, leaving 3 bases unmatched. Looked up from germline, CDR1 is KGHSH and CDR2 is LQKENI. The CDR3 spans 16 residues. CDR3 amino acids: CASSPGQGAYNSPLHF. As DNA, the CDR3 is TGTGCCAGCTCACCTGGACAGGGAGCCTATAATTCACCCCTCCACTTT.

The V gene is TRBV6-5, the J gene TRBJ1-5; D is possibly TRBD1 (6 bases). Germline lookup yields CDR1 MNHEY and CDR2 SVGAGI. This CDR3 is built from 13 residues. The ends were cut back, 6 bases at V and 6 bases at J, with 12 bases in the middle. In nucleotides, the CDR3 is TGTGCCAGCAGGGGTGGGGGGCTTCAGCCCCAGCATTTT. Its protein product is CASRGGGLQPQHF.

This clone has a handful of counts. The J gene is TRBJ2-2, the V gene TRBV27, with D possibly being TRBD1 (6 bases). The CDR3 runs to 16 residues. Germline CDR1 MNHEY, CDR2 SMNVEV (reference sequence). Trimming cost V 0 bases and J 0 bases, with 8 bases left between them. CDR3 region: CASSLSPGANTGELFF. The CDR3, as DNA: TGTGCCAGCAGTTTATCGCCAGGGGCGAACACCGGGGAGCTGTTTTTT.

The rearrangement uses TRBV6-5 and TRBJ2-1; 9 bases agree with TRBD2. V was pared by 4 bases and J by 8 bases, with 12 bases of the junction left unmatched. This CDR3 has 16 residues. Germline V lookup: CDR1 MNHEY, CDR2 SVGAGI. The CDR3 sequence is CASSSSSGAAPDEQFF. For the CDR3, the DNA is TGTGCCAGCAGTTCCTCTAGCGGGGCTGCCCCCGATGAGCAGTTCTTC.